This TCR beta chain originates from a study of cytomegalovirus exposure and HLA in healthy donors (TCRdb year 2017). Looking at the study overall: In an earlier analysis of roughly 590 of the donors, 276 Gb of sequence data and some 100 million unique TCR beta sequences from about 190 million T cells were reported. A later analysis re-analyzed previously published TCR beta repertoires from 550 to 700 donors and added high-resolution HLA genotyping to study TCR occurrence patterns. All discovery cohort repertoires had been generated on a single sequencing platform. To predict cytomegalovirus infection status, the study combined high-throughput TCR immunosequencing, statistical association of individual TCRs with disease status, and machine learning. The study aimed to test whether signatures of past pathogen exposure could be identified by cataloging public T cell receptors. In addition to the first cohort of 500 to 850 subjects, a separate validation cohort of approximately 110 different subjects was used. In the later analysis, no new phenotypic data were used to find candidate immune exposures; instead, reliance was placed on TCR beta sequences and their occurrence across donors. Alongside the repertoire data, information on donor age, sex, ethnicity and CMV serostatus was compiled. Typing coverage differed by locus: A, B, C, DRB1 and DQB1 were typed in roughly 620-640 donors, DQA1 in approximately 520, DPA1 in 600 to 610, and DPB1 in just under 490. In a later genetic analysis, genome-wide SNP genotypes for about three fifths of the roughly 670 donors were used, and that subset was treated as a discovery cohort. Of the roughly 420 genotyped donors, 80% to 90% were placed in the genetic ancestry cluster associated with self-reported Caucasian donors. Using immunosequencing, the study profiled T cell repertoires from fewer than 850 subjects and related those repertoires to cytomegalovirus serostatus. Among about 370 genotyped donors of the cohort, an average of roughly 230,000 unique TCR beta nucleotide sequences was sequenced per donor, of which roughly 17% were non-productive. HLA typing covered class I and class II loci at four-digit resolution. Roughly 5 DR-DQ haplotypes were handled as single units for association and clustering, since linkage in the cohort was strong. An earlier analysis of around 580 of the donors used high-throughput TCR beta sequencing to judge whether each TCR beta V gene segment behaved as functional or pseudogenic. Approximately 300 gigabases of sequencing data and 70 million to 95 million unique TCR sequences made up an early release that covered around 640 HLA-typed donors. The study at large found these results: A later analysis found that HLA-associated TCR beta chains were more clonally expanded and had lower generation probabilities than equally common non-associated chains. A further reported finding was that TCR beta sequences accurately predicted the HLA-A and HLA-B alleles for most subjects in the first cohort. At a false discovery rate of 0.05, a later analysis linked 15,000 to 20,000 TCR beta sequences to specific HLA alleles. Sequencing depth was assumed to be roughly uniform across donors in the presence/absence analyses, though that assumption may not hold. The 87-base-pair reads could not distinguish some IMGT-functional V segments, including TRBV6-2 and TRBV6-3, so those segments were excluded. Assigning TCR associations to individual alleles was difficult when HLA alleles, especially DR and DQ, strongly co-occurred. The authors suggested that the approach could potentially be generalized to other disease states and immunological phenotypes. Across donors, most TCR sequences were observed very rarely, whereas some public TCRs were present in many individuals. An earlier analysis of approximately 500 of the donors showed that most TCR beta V segments appeared in productive rearrangements either about 90% or about 30% of the time, which broadly matched IMGT annotations. Because counts were too low, roughly 18 rarely observed V segments, including chromosome 9 orphons, were left out of the earlier analysis of about 620 of the donors. In a later analysis, the rate of TCR association differed among HLA loci, with DRB1 alleles having the most associated TCRs and HLA-C alleles having the fewest. A later genetic analysis reported fewer N-insertions in productive TCRs among donors in an Asian-associated ancestry cluster than the roughly 700-donor mean. A later genetic analysis associated a missense DCLRE1C variant with V-gene and J-gene trimming of TCR beta chains, and an independent cohort replicated the association. A few of the identified cytomegalovirus-associated TCR beta chains were confirmed in vitro to be specific for cytomegalovirus antigens. In a later analysis, several top co-occurrence clusters were reported to appear linked to parvovirus B19, influenza, CMV and Epstein-Barr virus. Linkage disequilibrium might explain the correlated functional status among segregating V segments, but an unknown experimental factor could not be ruled out. In this cohort, only TCR beta chains were sequenced, and detectable features were limited by the absence of alpha or paired-chain data. A later analysis found that most CMV-associated TCR beta chains appeared HLA-restricted, with HLA associations seemingly driven largely by CMV exposure. Because HLA typing was missing for some donors at each locus, association tests included only the typed subset. A group of highly shared sequence variants was considered likely to be a technical artifact of the sequencing pipeline. The study listed 170 or so TCR beta chains as associated with cytomegalovirus. The classifier was reported to diagnose cytomegalovirus status with high specificity and sensitivity in both the original and validation cohorts. CMV serostatus was the only immune exposure information available for the cohort.

The method behind the library was the immunoSEQ multiplex PCR assay. For the multiplex PCR, a mixture combining 60 forward primers for TCR Vbeta segments and 13 reverse primers for TCR Jbeta segments was used. The CDR3 region of rearranged TCR beta genes was amplified from genomic DNA with a multiplex PCR assay. Amplified TCR beta libraries were sequenced as 87-base-pair reads on the Illumina HiSeq System. The source study handled its data this way. In a later analysis, some 80 million unique TCR beta chains were counted across the 500 to 850 repertoires, and roughly 11 million of these chains were shared by at least two donors. A nearest-neighbor algorithm error-corrected the raw reads and collapsed the reads into unique sequences, merging closely related sequences to remove PCR and sequencing errors. CDR3 sequences were aligned to IMGT reference sequences to assign V, D and J gene segments. For a sequence to be retained, a match of at least six nucleotides was required to both a V gene segment and a J gene segment. Rearrangements were called productive when the CDR3 lacked stop codons and stayed in frame with V and J; all others were non-productive. Following IMGT convention, CDR3 was defined as the stretch from the second conserved V-encoded cysteine to the conserved J-encoded phenylalanine. Sequences without an unambiguous match to a single V gene segment were excluded from the earlier analysis of about 600 of the donors. In an earlier analysis of more than 500 of the donors, a V segment was called functional when productive rearrangements were above 56.7%, and segregating when the standard deviation between donors exceeded 5%. To diagnose cytomegalovirus status from the catalog of TCR beta chain sequences, a statistical classification framework was built. A later analysis assigned V and J genes by comparing TCR nucleotide sequences with IMGT/GENE-DB human TR gene sequences. Using the TCRdist pipeline, a later analysis assigned CDR3 sequences along with most-parsimonious VDJ recombination scenarios. In a later analysis, every TCR beta chain was defined by the combination of its CDR3 amino acid sequence and its V-gene family, and reads without a unique V-gene family were dropped. A later analysis removed roughly 590 highly shared, low-generation-probability nucleotide sequences to deal with suspected cross-contamination and a sequencing artifact. For each public chain, a later analysis derived a clonal expansion index from normalized ranks of inferred template counts within each repertoire. A later analysis computed generation probabilities with a VDJ recombination model fitted to out-of-frame rearrangements, and checked the results against IGoR. In a later analysis, TCR-TCR, TCR-HLA and TCR-CMV co-occurrence was scored with hypergeometric tests, and a repertoire-size bias correction was applied to TCR pairs. False discovery rates were estimated in a later analysis by permuting HLA or CMV assignments 20 times. In a later analysis, co-occurring TCRs were grouped with DBSCAN, and TCRdist sequence similarity was added when clustering was performed within HLA-allele-positive subsets. For co-occurrence clustering, repertoires with fewer than 30,000 or more than 120,000 public chains were excluded, along with several repertoires with anomalous nucleotide sharing. TCRdb limited this immuneACCESS table to in-frame rearrangements with V and J called. A share of clones is missing; checked studies link under half to unresolved V genes, and the rest is unexplained. V, J and clone size derive from that table, while D and trimming were established from the DNA sequence. The table for this sample lists about 130,000 clones; about four fifths of them were counted only once. The top ten clonotypes cover 0.7% of the sample.

Reading the germline V gene (reference sequence) gives CDR1 GTSNPN and CDR2 SVGIG. V is pared back by 3 bases and J by 6 bases, with 11 bases lying between the germline termini. The CDR3 starts with the cysteine, ends with the phenylalanine, and has 12 residues. Only the CDR3 part of the read is kept: 36 bases, read in frame from the first base. Regarding this clone: The clone's antigen remains unknown. Qualities for individual bases were not recorded, and no much larger clone is one base off.

The cohort consisted of more than 650 healthy bone marrow donors. All cohort members were sampled while nominally healthy, although unrecorded immune exposures were likely present. The donor tested CMV seronegative, placing the donor among the 352 seronegative members of the cohort. Every donor gave a peripheral blood sample, and the peripheral blood mononuclear cells from that sample were used for TCR beta sequencing. The Qiagen DNeasy Blood Extraction Kit was used to extract genomic DNA from the blood cell samples. This TCR was sampled from a man aged 18 to 35 in good health and CMV-seronegative. The rearrangement joined TRBV30 to TRBJ1-1; TRBD1 is a possible D gene, resting on 6 matching bases. The sample consisted of PBMCs. Here the CDR3 is given as CAWRWGGAEAFF. The nucleotide sequence reads TGTGCCTGGAGGTGGGGGGGCGCTGAAGCTTTCTTT.